Shown below are 16 T cell receptor beta chains from a single sample sequenced in a study of blood T cells in healthy people across ages. Together with a sample-barcoded 5' primer, a J-beta primer mix was included in a second PCR lasting roughly 6 to 12 cycles. MiXCR, applied by TCRdb to the 5' RACE reads, yields one record per CDR3 protein. The sample has around 800,000 distinct CDR3 sequences; about 48% are singletons. Sequenced sample: blood. These receptors all come from an elderly man in good health.

V gene TRBV2 combines with J gene TRBJ1-1, with 9 nucleotides matching TRBD1. From germline, CDR1 is SNHLY and CDR2 FYNNEI. Trimming cost V 6 bases and J 0 bases; bases outside gene matches: 8. The CDR3 is made up of 16 amino acids. The DNA for the CDR3 is TGTGCCAGCAGAATTCCCGGGACAGGGTTGAACACTGAAGCTTTCTTT. Translated: CASRIPGTGLNTEAFF.

The chain couples TRBV12-3 or TRBV12-4 to TRBJ1-2, with a tentative D call TRBD1 (5 bases). The CDR3 is 13 amino acids. V was trimmed by 3 bases and J by 8 bases, leaving 13 bases between them. CDR3 DNA: TGTGCCAGCAGTTTGCCCGGGGGAGGGGGCTACACCTTC. Its translation: CASSLPGGGGYTF.

The rearrangement links TRBV27 to TRBJ2-3; D is perhaps TRBD2 (6 bases). Germline lookup yields CDR1 MNHEY and CDR2 SMNVEV (reference sequence). The CDR3 length is 14 residues. Trimming removed 5 bases at V and 14 bases at J, with 23 bases between. The CDR3 loop reads CASSPARLVGYAYF. For the CDR3, the DNA is TGTGCCAGCAGTCCGGCGCGACTAGTCGGGTACGCGTATTTT.

This clonotype came up a few times. V gene TRBV20-1 combines with J gene TRBJ2-7, with unresolved D. Germline V gives CDR1 DFQATT, CDR2 SNEGSKA (reference sequence). The CDR3 runs to 13 residues. Deletions cut 2 bases from V and 6 bases from J, with 14 bases between. CDR3 in DNA: TGCAGTGCTAGAAACGGATTGATAGGCGAGCAGTACTTC. The encoded protein is CSARNGLIGEQYF.

V is TRBV9 and J is TRBJ2-1; 8 bases are a match to TRBD2. Per germline, CDR1 SGDLS and CDR2 YYNGEE. The CDR3 length is 16 residues. With 3 bases clipped from V and 0 bases from J, the junction kept 5 bases outside the gene matches. CDR3 protein: CASSDLAGPSYNEQFF. The CDR3 nucleotides are TGTGCCAGCAGCGATTTAGCGGGGCCCTCCTACAATGAGCAGTTCTTC.

This clonotype was counted a few times. V gene TRBV20-1 combines with J gene TRBJ1-2; 7 bases map to TRBD1. V was clipped by 3 bases and J by 10 bases; unmatched bases: 11. CDR1 DFQATT and CDR2 SNEGSKA come from the germline V gene (reference sequence). The CDR3 length is 13 residues. The CDR3 sequence: CSASRTGVDDYTF. Written as DNA, the CDR3 is TGCAGTGCTAGCCGTACAGGGGTGGACGACTACACCTTC.

The J gene is TRBJ2-3, the V gene TRBV7-2, with 8 bases matching TRBD2. Germline assignment: CDR1 SGHTA and CDR2 FQGNSA. V dropped 6 bases and J dropped 4; count of bases not matched to a gene: 18. The CDR3 loop spans 18 amino acids. The CDR3 region has the DNA TGTGCCAGCAGACCTTATTCGGGTCCAGCGGGAGTTTCAGATACGCAGTATTTT. Protein: CASRPYSGPAGVSDTQYF.

This clonotype was detected only a few times. This chain links TRBV5-6 with TRBJ1-2; 7 nucleotides match TRBD1. V gave up 0 bases and J gave up 7 bases; unmatched junction bases: 6. In germline, CDR1 is SGHDT, CDR2 YYEEEE. The CDR3 consists of 14 residues. CDR3 region: CASSLAGTAPGYTF. CDR3 coding DNA: TGTGCCAGCAGCTTGGCCGGGACAGCTCCTGGCTACACCTTC.

The V and J genes are TRBV29-1 and TRBJ1-1; D perhaps matches TRBD1 (5 bases). Per germline, CDR1 SQVTM and CDR2 ANQGSEA. V was pared by 7 bases and J by 0 bases, with 12 bases between. This CDR3 is built from 13 residues. The CDR3 DNA reads TGCAGCGCTGGGACTGGCCTGAACACTGAAGCTTTCTTT. It specifies CSAGTGLNTEAFF. The whole variable domain, remainder taken from reference TRBV29-1 and TRBJ1-1, is SAVISQKPSRDICQRGTSLTIQCQVDSQVTMMFWYRQQPGQSLTLIATANQGSEATYESGFVIDKFPISRPNLTFSTLTVSNMSPEDSSIYLCSAGTGLNTEAFFGQGTRLTVV.

The chain recombines TRBV24-1 with TRBJ1-5; D gene uncertain. Per germline, CDR1 KGHDR and CDR2 SFDVKD. CDR3 length: 12 residues. V lost 11 bases to trimming and J lost 4 bases, with 11 bases between them. The CDR3 DNA sequence: TGTGCCAGTACAAGGAGTAATCAGCCCCAGCATTTT. It encodes CASTRSNQPQHF.

In its sample, this clonotype was seen a few times. This chain connects TRBV4-2 to TRBJ2-1; TRBD1 or TRBD2 may be the D gene (5 bases each). In germline, CDR1 is LGHNA, CDR2 YNFKEQ. Trimming removed 4 bases from V and 10 bases from J, with 11 bases in between. The CDR3 has 12 residues. CDR3 region: CASSPSRGEQFF. The DNA of the CDR3 is TGTGCCAGCAGCCCGAGCCGGGGCGAGCAGTTCTTC.

This chain connects TRBV6-2 or TRBV6-3 to TRBJ2-7; 13 bases fit TRBD2. Germline CDR1 MNHEY, CDR2 SVGEGT. V trimming: 5 bases; J trimming: 7 bases; junction bases outside the gene matches: 14. The CDR3 length is 17 residues. The CDR3 DNA reads as TGTGCCAGCAGTCCCCCGGGACTAGCGGGGCCCGCCAATGAGCAGTACTTC. Protein sequence: CASSPPGLAGPANEQYF.

This clonotype was counted a few times. V and J are TRBV20-1 and TRBJ2-7; TRBD1 is a possible D gene (5 bases). Germline-derived CDR1 and CDR2 are DFQATT and SNEGSKA (reference sequence). V gave up 0 bases and J gave up 0 bases, with 12 bases separating them. This CDR3 spans 15 amino acids. The CDR3 is CSARDLRESSYEQYF. The CDR3 DNA follows: TGCAGTGCTAGAGATCTCAGGGAAAGCTCCTACGAGCAGTACTTC.

This clonotype was seen ten or more times. This chain joins TRBV29-1 and TRBJ1-2; maybe TRBD1 (5 bases). From germline, CDR1 is SQVTM and CDR2 ANQGSEA. V lost 5 bases, J lost 4 bases, and 11 bases lay in between. The CDR3 totals 12 residues. The DNA for the CDR3 is TGCAGCGTTATGGGGGACGTCTATGGCTACACCTTC. This codes for CSVMGDVYGYTF.

This clonotype was seen more than once but under ten times. As DNA, the CDR3 is TGTGCCATCAAAGCGACGAATGAGCAGTTCTTC. Its protein is CAIKATNEQFF. The chain uses TRBV10-3 and TRBJ2-1; no reliable D call. This CDR3 is built from 11 residues. Germline V gives CDR1 ENHRY, CDR2 SYGVKD. V was pared by 7 bases and J by 7 bases, with 8 bases between.

This clonotype was seen only a few times. The genes are TRBV20-1 and TRBJ1-1; TRBD1 aligns across 7 bases. V shed 5 bases, J shed 9 bases, and the junction held 6 bases outside the gene matches. CDR1 DFQATT and CDR2 SNEGSKA come from the germline V gene (reference sequence). CDR3 length equals 11 residues. CDR3 sequence reads: CSAYIQGKAFF. Here the CDR3 DNA reads TGCAGTGCTTATATACAGGGGAAAGCTTTCTTT.